This is a list of T cell receptor beta chains from one sample in a study of cytomegalovirus exposure and HLA in healthy donors. Generated by immunoSEQ multiplex PCR, the TCRdb table keeps only in-frame clones and is missing some. The sample carries 150,000 to 200,000 clones, approximately 82% recorded once. Sequenced: PBMCs. Source of these receptors: a woman between 18 and 30 years old in good health and CMV-seropositive. The CDR3 runs from the conserved cysteine through the conserved F or W. A D gene is named only where the DNA matches it firmly. Where a row states a size, it is once, few, many or the class of an expanded clone; other rows omit it.

j_call d_call clone_size v_call cdr3_nt cdr3_aa
TRBJ2-1 - - TRBV18 TGTGCCAGCTCACCTACCCGGGACAATGAGCAGTTCTTC CASSPTRDNEQFF
TRBJ2-1 - - TRBV28 TGTGCCACCCAGGAAGGCAATGAGCAGTTCTTC CATQEGNEQFF
TRBJ2-3 - - TRBV1 TGCACCAGCAGCCACGGAGCTCCGGGAGATACGCAGTATTTT CTSSHGAPGDTQYF
TRBJ1-5 - - TRBV6-1 TGTGCCAGCAGTGAGGACACAAGGATCATCGCCGCCCAGCATTTT CASSEDTRIIAAQHF
TRBJ1-1 - - TRBV14 TGTGCCAGCAGCCACAGGGGAGAAAGTACTGAAGCTTTCTTT CASSHRGESTEAFF
TRBJ2-7 TRBD2 - TRBV7-2 TGTGCCAGCAGCTTAGTCCCCTCCAGCGGGGGAATTATTAGGTACGAGCAGTACTTC CASSLVPSSGGIIRYEQYF
TRBJ1-1 - - TRBV30 TGTGCCTGGACCCGGACAGCGAACACTGAAGCTTTCTTT CAWTRTANTEAFF
TRBJ2-3 - - TRBV13 TGTGCCAGCAGCCGGGTCGCTCGCACAGATACGCAGTATTTT CASSRVARTDTQYF
TRBJ2-1 TRBD2 - TRBV15 TGTGCCACCAGCAGAATTCGGGGGGGCTACAATGAGCAGTTCTTC CATSRIRGGYNEQFF
TRBJ2-3 TRBD2 - TRBV28 TGTGCCAGCAGTTTCCTAGCGGGGGGGCTTGTTGACACAGATACGCAGTATTTT CASSFLAGGLVDTDTQYF
TRBJ2-3 - - TRBV30 TGTGCCTGGAGTAGAGCGGAAGCAGATACGCAGTATTTT CAWSRAEADTQYF
TRBJ2-2 - - TRBV27 TGTGCCAGCAGTTACCAGGGGGGGAACACCGGGGAGCTGTTTTTT CASSYQGGNTGELFF
TRBJ1-1 - once TRBV6-5 TGTGCCAGCAGTAGTTACGAAGGGGGTAGCACTGAAGCTTTCTTT CASSSYEGGSTEAFF
TRBJ2-5 TRBD2 once TRBV28 TGTGCCAGCAGTTGGGCGGGGGTGATGGAGACCCAGTACTTC CASSWAGVMETQYF
TRBJ2-3 TRBD2 - TRBV28 TGTGCCAGCAGCCGCCCTCTAGCGGGGCGCACAGATACGCAGTATTTT CASSRPLAGRTDTQYF
TRBJ2-1 - - TRBV7-2 TGTGCCAGCAGCCAAAGGGGGGGCAACGACAATGAGCAGTTCTTC CASSQRGGNDNEQFF
TRBJ1-2 - - TRBV19 TGTGCCAGCTCGCCGGGGTCCTTCTTTGGCTACACCTTC CASSPGSFFGYTF
TRBJ2-3 TRBD2 - TRBV6-6 TGTGCCAGCAGTTCTTTAGCGGGGGCGAGCACAGATACGCAGTATTTT CASSSLAGASTDTQYF